The entry below gives a single T cell receptor (beta chain) sequence along with its context. Its target is unknown. The data are from a study of cytomegalovirus exposure and HLA in healthy donors. Study observations and caveats: In a later analysis, HLA-associated beta chains showed higher expansion and lower generation probabilities than comparable chains. Usually a TCR sequence was rare, but some public TCRs were found in many donors. Previously analyzed data showed that most TCR beta V segments were productive at a frequency of about 90% or about 30%.

Both 60 Vbeta primers and 13 Jbeta primers went into the PCR. This table comes from immunoSEQ multiplex PCR, and its TCRdb copy is limited to in-frame clones, with some not included. The sample records about 150,000 clones, roughly 9.7% being singletons. After removal of 0 bases from V and 4 bases from J, the junction contained 3 bases not matched to a gene. Germline V gene lookup returns CDR1 SGHNT and CDR2 YYREEE (reference sequence). CDR3 length: 15 residues. At collection, donors were nominally healthy, but unrecorded immune exposures were probable. This clonotype was obtained from a man between 45 and 60 years old in good health and CMV-seronegative. The sequenced sample consisted of PBMCs. This chain links TRBV5-4 with TRBJ2-1; 8 bases align to TRBD2. CDR3 region: CASSLGLAGYNEQFF. The CDR3 nucleotides are TGTGCCAGCAGCTTGGGGCTAGCGGGTTACAATGAGCAGTTCTTC.